A selection of T cell receptor beta chains follows, all from one sample in a study of blood T cell repertoires in COVID-19. TCRdb's copy holds only in-frame clones and misses some; the assay was immunoSEQ multiplex PCR. The table has around 200,000 clones, roughly 86% seen once. The sample comprised PBMCs or T cells enriched from blood (not recorded which). The receptors originated from a man between 35 and 55 years old with acute COVID-19. Each CDR3 is given with its conserved first and last residue. Each record gives: J gene, CDR3 length, V gene, D gene, clone size, CDR3 protein. D genes are given only for firm matches. Clone sizes are given selectively: once, few, many, or a class where the clone is expanded.

j_gene: TRBJ2-7
len: 15
v_gene: TRBV19
d_gene: TRBD2
abundance: NA
CDR3aa: CASSPVTSGSYEQYF

j_gene: TRBJ1-1
len: 18
v_gene: TRBV28
d_gene: NA
abundance: NA
CDR3aa: CASSPHMMTGGSNTEAFF

j_gene: TRBJ1-4
len: 17
v_gene: TRBV18
d_gene: NA
abundance: NA
CDR3aa: CASSPLSPKGGSEKLFF

j_gene: TRBJ2-1
len: 12
v_gene: TRBV10-3
d_gene: TRBD2
abundance: NA
CDR3aa: CAISVRGDEQFF

j_gene: TRBJ1-5
len: 14
v_gene: TRBV4-1
d_gene: NA
abundance: NA
CDR3aa: CASSPGQSNQPQHF

j_gene: TRBJ2-7
len: 14
v_gene: TRBV19
d_gene: NA
abundance: NA
CDR3aa: CASSIVTASYEQYF

j_gene: TRBJ1-6
len: 17
v_gene: TRBV7-9
d_gene: NA
abundance: NA
CDR3aa: CASSLGDGTPGGSPLHF

j_gene: TRBJ2-2
len: 16
v_gene: TRBV6-4
d_gene: TRBD2
abundance: NA
CDR3aa: CASSPLAGGGTGELFF

j_gene: TRBJ1-5
len: 14
v_gene: TRBV6-5
d_gene: TRBD1
abundance: NA
CDR3aa: CASRGTGESQPQHF

j_gene: TRBJ2-5
len: 13
v_gene: TRBV7-9
d_gene: TRBD1
abundance: NA
CDR3aa: CASSGQGRETQYF

j_gene: TRBJ2-1
len: 15
v_gene: TRBV7-2
d_gene: NA
abundance: NA
CDR3aa: CASSATRSSYNEQFF

j_gene: TRBJ1-5
len: 14
v_gene: TRBV19
d_gene: NA
abundance: NA
CDR3aa: CASSATNINQPQHF

j_gene: TRBJ2-7
len: 15
v_gene: TRBV5-6
d_gene: NA
abundance: NA
CDR3aa: CASSLGQGNTYEQYF

j_gene: TRBJ1-1
len: 12
v_gene: TRBV28
d_gene: TRBD1
abundance: NA
CDR3aa: CASKTGAREAFF

j_gene: TRBJ1-1
len: 14
v_gene: TRBV6-4
d_gene: NA
abundance: NA
CDR3aa: CASRQTNMNTEAFF

j_gene: TRBJ2-1
len: 12
v_gene: TRBV28
d_gene: NA
abundance: few
CDR3aa: CASSLTYNEQFF

j_gene: TRBJ1-5
len: 18
v_gene: TRBV19
d_gene: TRBD1
abundance: NA
CDR3aa: CASTATPDRAYSNQPQHF

j_gene: TRBJ2-1
len: 16
v_gene: TRBV6-1
d_gene: NA
abundance: NA
CDR3aa: CASSEFQQPPYNEQFF

j_gene: TRBJ2-1
len: 15
v_gene: TRBV7-6
d_gene: TRBD2
abundance: few
CDR3aa: CASSPAGTSGGQQFF

j_gene: TRBJ1-5
len: 16
v_gene: TRBV9
d_gene: NA
abundance: NA
CDR3aa: CASSVGSGQNNQPQHF

j_gene: TRBJ1-3
len: 15
v_gene: TRBV19
d_gene: TRBD1
abundance: NA
CDR3aa: CASTETGDVGNTIYF

j_gene: TRBJ1-1
len: 14
v_gene: TRBV19
d_gene: NA
abundance: few
CDR3aa: CASSVPRVNTEAFF

j_gene: TRBJ2-3
len: 13
v_gene: TRBV5-6
d_gene: TRBD2
abundance: NA
CDR3aa: CASSPGLAATQYF

j_gene: TRBJ2-5
len: 13
v_gene: TRBV10-2
d_gene: NA
abundance: NA
CDR3aa: CASSGQPGETQYF

j_gene: TRBJ2-7
len: 14
v_gene: TRBV18
d_gene: NA
abundance: NA
CDR3aa: CASSPPSTSYEQYF

j_gene: TRBJ1-4
len: 12
v_gene: TRBV6-2/TRBV6-3
d_gene: NA
abundance: once
CDR3aa: CASSYDSEKLFF

j_gene: TRBJ1-2
len: 12
v_gene: TRBV12-3/TRBV12-4
d_gene: NA
abundance: NA
CDR3aa: CASSLSRGGYTF

j_gene: TRBJ1-1
len: 13
v_gene: TRBV7-9
d_gene: TRBD1
abundance: NA
CDR3aa: CATPGQGNTEAFF

j_gene: TRBJ2-7
len: 14
v_gene: TRBV7-2
d_gene: NA
abundance: NA
CDR3aa: CASQFLEGFYEQYF

j_gene: TRBJ1-6
len: 15
v_gene: TRBV28
d_gene: TRBD1
abundance: NA
CDR3aa: CASSPPRGLNSPLHF

j_gene: TRBJ1-1
len: 13
v_gene: TRBV25-1
d_gene: TRBD1
abundance: few
CDR3aa: CASREDRATEAFF

j_gene: TRBJ2-7
len: 15
v_gene: TRBV9
d_gene: NA
abundance: many
CDR3aa: CASSVGGSMNYEQYF

j_gene: TRBJ1-1
len: 18
v_gene: TRBV9
d_gene: NA
abundance: NA
CDR3aa: CASSPARKGAPLDTEAFF

j_gene: TRBJ1-1
len: 13
v_gene: TRBV7-6
d_gene: NA
abundance: NA
CDR3aa: CASSTRLNTEAFF

j_gene: TRBJ2-3
len: 17
v_gene: TRBV11-2
d_gene: TRBD2
abundance: NA
CDR3aa: CASSPPAGTSGTDTQYF

j_gene: TRBJ1-5
len: 15
v_gene: TRBV6-5
d_gene: TRBD1
abundance: NA
CDR3aa: CASRGTGGGNQPQHF

j_gene: TRBJ2-7
len: 13
v_gene: TRBV7-8
d_gene: TRBD1
abundance: NA
CDR3aa: CASSQTGWGEQYF

j_gene: TRBJ2-1
len: 19
v_gene: TRBV18
d_gene: TRBD1
abundance: NA
CDR3aa: CASSRDRGRSGKSYNEQFF

j_gene: TRBJ2-1
len: 12
v_gene: TRBV10-3
d_gene: NA
abundance: NA
CDR3aa: CAISESSNEQFF

j_gene: TRBJ1-6
len: 13
v_gene: TRBV4-2
d_gene: NA
abundance: once
CDR3aa: CASSQDRNSPLHF

j_gene: TRBJ1-5
len: 15
v_gene: TRBV7-2
d_gene: TRBD1
abundance: few
CDR3aa: CASSLGQGRNQPQHF

j_gene: TRBJ2-3
len: 14
v_gene: TRBV7-3
d_gene: TRBD2
abundance: NA
CDR3aa: CASSLGSGTPTQYF

j_gene: TRBJ2-6
len: 15
v_gene: TRBV28
d_gene: NA
abundance: NA
CDR3aa: CASSQGISGANVLTF

j_gene: TRBJ1-2
len: 17
v_gene: TRBV6-1
d_gene: NA
abundance: NA
CDR3aa: CASSEGGLTFWPRGYTF

j_gene: TRBJ2-2
len: 17
v_gene: TRBV19
d_gene: TRBD2
abundance: NA
CDR3aa: CASSILSGREGTGELFF

j_gene: TRBJ2-7
len: 17
v_gene: TRBV18
d_gene: TRBD2
abundance: NA
CDR3aa: CASSPPVGGGRSYEQYF

j_gene: TRBJ1-3
len: 16
v_gene: TRBV19
d_gene: NA
abundance: NA
CDR3aa: CASSRRQPPSGNTIYF

j_gene: TRBJ1-3
len: 16
v_gene: TRBV27
d_gene: NA
abundance: NA
CDR3aa: CASSSYSTVSGNTIYF

j_gene: TRBJ1-1
len: 14
v_gene: TRBV7-8
d_gene: NA
abundance: many
CDR3aa: CASSANGAYTEAFF

j_gene: TRBJ2-6
len: 15
v_gene: TRBV7-3
d_gene: NA
abundance: once
CDR3aa: CASSRDSSGANVLTF

j_gene: TRBJ1-1
len: 15
v_gene: TRBV19
d_gene: TRBD1
abundance: once
CDR3aa: CASSIVQGAAFEAFF

j_gene: TRBJ1-2
len: 14
v_gene: TRBV6-1
d_gene: NA
abundance: many
CDR3aa: CASSEGGANYGYTF

j_gene: TRBJ2-3
len: 14
v_gene: TRBV10-3
d_gene: NA
abundance: once
CDR3aa: CAISESAGTDTQYF

j_gene: TRBJ2-1
len: 15
v_gene: TRBV2
d_gene: NA
abundance: NA
CDR3aa: CASSDVVTGNNEQFF

j_gene: TRBJ1-4
len: 15
v_gene: TRBV15
d_gene: NA
abundance: NA
CDR3aa: CATSRDSQLNEKLFF

j_gene: TRBJ1-3
len: 13
v_gene: TRBV7-2
d_gene: TRBD1
abundance: few
CDR3aa: CASSTGQGNTIYF

j_gene: TRBJ2-3
len: 14
v_gene: TRBV28
d_gene: TRBD2
abundance: NA
CDR3aa: CASSLAGGPGTQYF

j_gene: TRBJ1-4
len: 14
v_gene: TRBV3-1/TRBV3-2
d_gene: NA
abundance: NA
CDR3aa: CASSLGSVREKLFF

j_gene: TRBJ1-2
len: 13
v_gene: TRBV5-6
d_gene: TRBD1
abundance: NA
CDR3aa: CASSFTGGWGYTF